The 21 T cell receptor beta chains below all came from one sample that was sequenced in a study of T cells after yellow fever vaccination. From the 5' RACE reads, TCRdb called clonotypes with MiXCR, one entry per CDR3 protein. The sample carries about 240,000 distinct CDR3 sequences, 6.9% recorded once. The specimen was CD4+ T cells sorted from PBMCs, collected 15 days after the yellow fever booster vaccination. Receptor source: a man aged 25 to 45 who received the YFV17D yellow fever vaccine.

Ten or more counts support this clonotype. The CDR3 protein is CASSLGGRTDTQYF. The DNA for the CDR3 is TGCGCCAGCAGCTTGGGGGGGCGCACAGATACGCAGTATTTT. The V gene is TRBV5-1, the J gene TRBJ2-3; D possibly corresponds to TRBD1 (6 bases). Germline V lookup: CDR1 SGHRS, CDR2 YFSETQ. V was cut by 0 bases and J by 1 base, with 6 bases left in between. There are 14 residues in the CDR3.

The table lists this clonotype with many counts. CDR3 DNA: TGCAGTGCTAGAGACGACGGGCTGGAAGAGACCCAGTACTTC. Translating gives CSARDDGLEETQYF. The chain is built from TRBV20-1 and TRBJ2-5; D uncertain. Trimming took off 0 bases at V and 3 bases at J, with 11 bases between the two ends. This CDR3 has 14 amino acids. CDR1 is DFQATT and CDR2 is SNEGSKA in the germline V gene (reference sequence).

This clonotype has only a few counts. The gene calls are TRBV6-2 or TRBV6-3 and TRBJ2-4; D is undetermined. Germline CDR1 MNHEY, CDR2 SVGEGT. The CDR3 runs 15 residues. Trimming stripped 0 bases from V and 4 bases from J, with 10 bases between. CDR3 coding DNA: TGTGCCAGCAGTTACTCGAAAATCCGAAAAAACATTCAGTACTTC. Amino acids: CASSYSKIRKNIQYF.

This clonotype was recorded a few times. V gene TRBV11-2 combines with J gene TRBJ2-2, with 7 bases aligning to TRBD2. V trimming: 0 bases; J trimming: 0 bases; junction bases outside the gene matches: 4. The CDR3 extends over 17 amino acids. CDR1 SGHAT and CDR2 FQNNGV come from the germline V gene. The CDR3 DNA reads as TGTGCCAGCAGCTTAGACGGGAGGTCGACGAACACCGGGGAGCTGTTTTTT. This codes for CASSLDGRSTNTGELFF.

This clonotype was counted a few times. The gene calls are TRBV15 and TRBJ2-1; tentative D call: TRBD2 (5 bases). This CDR3 spans 15 amino acids. Germline V gene lookup returns CDR1 LNHNV and CDR2 YYDKDF (reference sequence). V was trimmed by 2 bases and J by 9 bases, leaving 17 bases between them. The CDR3, as DNA: TGTGCCACCAGCAGATGTAATAAAGCGGAATGTGAGCAGTTCTTC. Protein: CATSRCNKAECEQFF.

The rearrangement links TRBV10-2 to TRBJ1-4; D is unresolved. The CDR3 runs to 12 residues. The germline V gene encodes CDR1 WSHSY and CDR2 SAAADI. V was trimmed by 6 bases and J by 5 bases, leaving 7 bases between them. Here the CDR3 DNA reads TGCGCCAGCAGCCAGAGCAATGAAAAACTGTTTTTT. Protein sequence: CASSQSNEKLFF.

In its sample, this clonotype was seen many times. The chain is built from TRBV28 and TRBJ1-1; no reliable D call. Between the trimmed V and J ends, which lost 7 bases and 1 base, there was a span of 16 bases. This CDR3 is built from 15 residues. Looked up from germline, CDR1 is MDHEN and CDR2 is SYDVKM. DNA for the CDR3: TGTGCCAGCATCGATTTTACAACGACGAACACTGAAGCTTTCTTT. Amino acid sequence: CASIDFTTTNTEAFF.

This chain joins TRBV27 and TRBJ2-2, with D perhaps being TRBD1 or TRBD2 (5 bases each). The CDR3 has 16 amino acids. Per germline, CDR1 MNHEY and CDR2 SMNVEV (reference sequence). V was trimmed by 3 bases and J by 7 bases, leaving 18 bases between them. CDR3 in amino acids: CASSLSGAGLGGELFF. The CDR3 DNA is TGTGCCAGCAGTTTGTCTGGGGCGGGCCTGGGCGGGGAGCTGTTTTTT.

This clonotype was seen at least ten times. The rearrangement links TRBV7-2 to TRBJ2-1; TRBD2 matches 9 bases. This CDR3 contains 15 residues. V lost 5 bases and J lost 0; bases outside the gene matches: 2. CDR1 SGHTA and CDR2 FQGNSA come from the germline V gene. For the CDR3, the DNA is TGTGCCAGCAGCATTAGCGGGAGCTCCTACAATGAGCAGTTCTTC. The encoded protein is CASSISGSSYNEQFF. The whole variable domain, filled in from reference TRBV7-2 and TRBJ2-1, reads GAGVSQSPSNKVTEKGKDVELRCDPISGHTALYWYRQSLGQGLEFLIYFQGNSAPDKSGLPSDRFSAERTGGSVSTLTIQRTQQEDSAVYLCASSISGSSYNEQFFGPGTRLTVL.

This clonotype was detected only a few times. The chain is built from TRBV6-5 and TRBJ2-1; 15 bases are shared with TRBD2. In germline, CDR1 is MNHEY, CDR2 SVGAGI. After removal of 1 base from V and 9 bases from J, the junction contained 13 bases not matched to a gene. This CDR3 region has 19 residues. This CDR3 is CASSYLPGLAGGGSPEQFF. For the CDR3, the DNA is TGTGCCAGCAGTTACTTACCGGGACTAGCGGGAGGTGGGTCCCCTGAGCAGTTCTTC.

In its sample, this clonotype was seen many times. V is TRBV9 and J is TRBJ1-1, with D possibly TRBD1 on 5 matching bases. V shed 3 bases and J shed 1 base, with 13 bases lying between them. CDR3 size: 15 residues. Germline CDR1 reads SGDLS; CDR2 reads YYNGEE. The CDR3 here is CASSGTRGRNTEAFF. CDR3 nucleotide sequence: TGTGCCAGCAGCGGGACGCGGGGGAGGAACACTGAAGCTTTCTTT.

This clonotype was detected only a few times. The rearrangement uses TRBV5-4 and TRBJ2-2; 8 bases fit TRBD2. This CDR3 is built from 15 residues. V lost 4 bases to trimming and J lost 1 base; unmatched junction nucleotides: 3. Germline V gene lookup returns CDR1 SGHNT and CDR2 YYREEE (reference sequence). The CDR3 nucleotides read TGTGCCAGCAGCCCGGGACTAGAGAACACCGGGGAGCTGTTTTTT. Translating gives CASSPGLENTGELFF.

This clonotype was detected a few times. The chain employs TRBV4-3 and TRBJ2-5, with D hard to call. This CDR3 comprises 13 residues. Germline V gene data show CDR1 as LGHNA and CDR2 as YSLEER. Trimming pared 0 bases from V and 2 bases from J, leaving 4 bases between. The CDR3 DNA reads TGCGCCAGCAGCCAAGATAAACAAGAGACCCAGTACTTC. This sequence encodes CASSQDKQETQYF.

This clonotype was observed a handful of times. CDR3 in DNA: TGCAGTGCTCGGATAACAGGGGGCCATGGCTACACCTTC. It specifies CSARITGGHGYTF. The chain has TRBV20-1 and TRBJ1-2, with 9 bases that match TRBD1. Germline V gene data show CDR1 as DFQATT and CDR2 as SNEGSKA (reference sequence). V gave up 5 bases and J gave up 6 bases; unmatched junction bases: 7. The CDR3 runs to 13 residues.

This clonotype was seen at least ten times. The CDR3 loop is CASSWGPDTQYF. CDR3 DNA: TGTGCCAGCAGTTGGGGGCCAGATACGCAGTATTTT. The chain joins TRBV6-2 or TRBV6-3 to TRBJ2-3; tentative D call: TRBD1 (6 bases). With 4 bases removed from V and 4 bases from J, the gap between germline ends came to 6 bases. The CDR3 covers 12 residues. The V gene's germline CDR1 is MNHEY and CDR2 SVGEGT.

This clonotype was counted ten times or more. Here the CDR3 reads CASSTWTGGLNEKLFF. The DNA for the CDR3 is TGTGCCAGTAGCACCTGGACAGGGGGCCTTAATGAAAAACTGTTTTTT. The V and J genes are TRBV19 and TRBJ1-4; TRBD1 agrees at 11 bases. Germline CDR1 LNHDA, CDR2 SQIVND (reference sequence). V shed 6 bases, J shed 4 bases, and the junction held 7 bases outside the gene matches. The CDR3 runs 16 residues.

The chain employs TRBV3-1 and TRBJ2-7; 8 nucleotides line up with TRBD2. Losses at the gene ends were 7 bases for V and 3 bases for J; bases not matched to a gene: 2. Germline CDR1 reads LGHDT; CDR2 reads YNNKEL (reference sequence). The CDR3 covers 12 residues. CDR3 residues: CASTGTSYEQYF. CDR3 coding DNA: TGTGCCAGCACCGGGACTAGCTACGAGCAGTACTTC.

The chain's CDR3 is CASSHRRQGVTGNTIYF. The CDR3 region has the DNA TGTGCCAGCAGCCATCGTCGCCAGGGTGTAACGGGAAACACCATATATTTT. The J gene is TRBJ1-3, the V gene TRBV14; D might be TRBD1 (5 bases). Germline V gives CDR1 SGHDN, CDR2 FVKESK. This CDR3 has 17 amino acids. Trimming removed 3 bases from V and 4 bases from J, with 19 bases in between. The full variable domain, its missing parts supplied by reference TRBV14 and TRBJ1-3, is EAGVTQFPSHSVIEKGQTVTLRCDPISGHDNLYWYRRVMGKEIKFLLHFVKESKQDESGMPNNRFLAERTGGTYSTLKVQPAELEDSGVYFCASSHRRQGVTGNTIYFGEGSWLTVV.

The rearrangement uses TRBV28 and TRBJ2-5; TRBD2 might be the D (5 bases). This CDR3 region has 13 residues. V lost 6 bases, J lost 2 bases, and 10 bases lay in between. Germline CDR1 reads MDHEN; CDR2 reads SYDVKM. The DNA of the CDR3 is TGTGCCAGCAGAGAGACTAATCAAGAGACCCAGTACTTC. Amino acids: CASRETNQETQYF.

This clonotype was recorded many times. The chain links TRBV5-1 to TRBJ2-4; 9 bases align to TRBD2. The CDR3 runs 17 residues. Germline V gene lookup returns CDR1 SGHRS and CDR2 YFSETQ. The ends lost 4 bases at V and 0 bases at J; junction bases unmatched: 8. The CDR3 loop is CASSKDLAGLAKNIQYF. The CDR3 DNA follows: TGCGCCAGCAGCAAGGACCTAGCGGGACTAGCCAAAAACATTCAGTACTTC.

This clonotype was picked up one time. The V gene is TRBV5-6, the J gene TRBJ2-1; D possibly corresponds to TRBD1 (7 bases). V was trimmed by 3 bases and J by 2 bases, leaving 15 bases between them. This CDR3 contains 16 residues. The V gene's germline CDR1 is SGHDT and CDR2 YYEEEE. This CDR3 is CASSSMRDRTYNEQFF. CDR3 nucleotides: TGTGCCAGCAGCTCCATGCGGGACAGAACCTACAATGAGCAGTTCTTC.